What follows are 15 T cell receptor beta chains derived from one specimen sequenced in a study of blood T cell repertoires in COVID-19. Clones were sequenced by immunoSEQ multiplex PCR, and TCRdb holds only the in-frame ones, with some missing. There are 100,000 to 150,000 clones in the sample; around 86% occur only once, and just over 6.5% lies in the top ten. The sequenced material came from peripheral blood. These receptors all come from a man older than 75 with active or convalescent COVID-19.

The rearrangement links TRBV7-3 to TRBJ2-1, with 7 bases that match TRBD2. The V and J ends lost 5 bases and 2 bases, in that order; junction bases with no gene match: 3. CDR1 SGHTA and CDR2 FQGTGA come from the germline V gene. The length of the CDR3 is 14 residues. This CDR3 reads CASSASGTYNEQFF. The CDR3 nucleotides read TGTGCCAGCAGCGCGAGCGGGACCTACAATGAGCAGTTCTTC.

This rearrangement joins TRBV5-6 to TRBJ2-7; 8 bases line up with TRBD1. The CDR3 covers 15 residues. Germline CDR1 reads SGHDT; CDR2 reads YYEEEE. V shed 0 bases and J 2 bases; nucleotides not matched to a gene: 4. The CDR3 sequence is CASSLGTGSAYEQYF. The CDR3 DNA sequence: TGTGCCAGCAGCTTGGGGACAGGGAGCGCCTACGAGCAGTACTTC.

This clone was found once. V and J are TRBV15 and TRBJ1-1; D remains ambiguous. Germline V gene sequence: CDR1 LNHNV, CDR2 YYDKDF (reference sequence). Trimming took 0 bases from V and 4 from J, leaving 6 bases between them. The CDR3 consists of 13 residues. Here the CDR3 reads CATSRDRVTEAFF. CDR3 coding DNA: TGTGCCACCAGCAGAGACCGTGTCACTGAAGCTTTCTTT. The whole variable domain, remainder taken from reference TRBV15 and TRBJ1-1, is DAMVIQNPRYQVTQFGKPVTLSCSQTLNHNVMYWYQQKSSQAPKLLFHYYDKDFNNEADTPDNFQSRRPNTSFCFLDIRSPGLGDTAMYLCATSRDRVTEAFFGQGTRLTVV.

For the CDR3, the DNA is TGCGCCAGCAGCCAACTAGCGGGAGGGCCCTCGAATGAGCAGTTCTTC. Protein product: CASSQLAGGPSNEQFF. J is TRBJ2-1 and V is TRBV5-1, with 13 bases fitting TRBD2. Germline V lookup: CDR1 SGHRS, CDR2 YFSETQ. The V gene end was trimmed by 4 bases and the J gene end by 7 bases; junction bases not matched to a gene: 8. The length of the CDR3 is 16 residues. Based on the CDR3 plus reference TRBV5-1 and TRBJ2-1, the full variable domain is KAGVTQTPRYLIKTRGQQVTLSCSPISGHRSVSWYQQTPGQGLQFLFEYFSETQRNKGNFPGRFSGRQFSNSRSEMNVSTLELGDSALYLCASSQLAGGPSNEQFFGPGTRLTVL.

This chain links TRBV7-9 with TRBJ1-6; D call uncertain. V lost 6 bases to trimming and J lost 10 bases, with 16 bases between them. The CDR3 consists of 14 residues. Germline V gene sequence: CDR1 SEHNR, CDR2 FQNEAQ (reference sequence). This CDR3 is CASRYNDEVSPLHF. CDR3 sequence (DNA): TGTGCCAGCAGATATAATGACGAGGTCTCACCCCTCCACTTT. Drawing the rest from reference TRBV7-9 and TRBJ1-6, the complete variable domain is DTGVSQNPRHKITKRGQNVTFRCDPISEHNRLYWYRQTLGQGPEFLTYFQNEAQLEKSRLLSDRFSAERPKGSFSTLEIQRTEQGDSAMYLCASRYNDEVSPLHFGNGTRLTVT.

CDR3 in DNA: TGTGCCAGCAGCACGACACCTTTGAACACTGAAGCTTTCTTT. Translation: CASSTTPLNTEAFF. The chain has TRBV6-6 and TRBJ1-1; D is unclear. Trimming stripped 6 bases from V and 0 bases from J, with 11 bases between. The CDR3 is 14 amino acids. Germline V CDR1 and CDR2: MNHNY, SVGAGI (reference sequence).

CDR3 coding DNA: TGTGCCAGCAGTAGCGGGGACAATGAGCAGTTCTTC. Its translation: CASSSGDNEQFF. The V gene is TRBV6-2 or TRBV6-3, the J gene TRBJ2-1; 7 nucleotides line up with TRBD2. Trimming removed 5 bases from V and 5 bases from J; junction bases left unmatched: 0. This CDR3 spans 12 amino acids. CDR1 is MNHEY, CDR2 SVGEGT, per germline.

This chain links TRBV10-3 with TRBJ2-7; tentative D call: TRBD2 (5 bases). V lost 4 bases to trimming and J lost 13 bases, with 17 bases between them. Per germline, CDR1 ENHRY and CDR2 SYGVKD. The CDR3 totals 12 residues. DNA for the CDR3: TGTGCCATCAGTGGAGAGGGTGTAGTTGGTTACTTC. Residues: CAISGEGVVGYF.

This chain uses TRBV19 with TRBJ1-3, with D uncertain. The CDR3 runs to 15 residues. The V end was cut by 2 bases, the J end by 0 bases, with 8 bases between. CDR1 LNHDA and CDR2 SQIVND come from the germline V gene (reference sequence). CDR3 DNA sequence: TGTGCCAGTAGTATACGGAGGGCCTCTGGAAACACCATATATTTT. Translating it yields CASSIRRASGNTIYF.

The DNA for the CDR3 is TGCGCCAGCAGCCAAGAATTGGGCACAGGCTATAATTCACCCCTCCACTTT. This sequence encodes CASSQELGTGYNSPLHF. The V gene is TRBV4-3, the J gene TRBJ1-6, with a tentative D call TRBD1 (5 bases). Trimming removed 0 bases from V and 3 bases from J, with 12 bases in between. Germline V gene sequence: CDR1 LGHNA, CDR2 YSLEER. This CDR3 is built from 17 residues.

The CDR3 DNA sequence: TGTGCCAGCAGCCAAGTTAAAGCGGGAACCTCCAATGAGCAGTTCTTC. This encodes CASSQVKAGTSNEQFF. The V gene is TRBV3-1 (or the pseudogene TRBV3-2), the J gene TRBJ2-1; 7 nucleotides align to TRBD2. Per the germline V gene, CDR1 is LGHDT and CDR2 is YNNKEL (reference sequence). This CDR3 comprises 16 residues. Unmatched junction bases numbered 9, after V lost 1 base and J lost 6 bases.

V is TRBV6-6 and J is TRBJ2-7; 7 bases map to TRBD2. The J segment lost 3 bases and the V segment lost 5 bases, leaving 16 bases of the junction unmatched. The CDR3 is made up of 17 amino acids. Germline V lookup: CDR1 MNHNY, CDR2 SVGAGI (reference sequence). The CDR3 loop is CASSPQSGTLLHYEQYF. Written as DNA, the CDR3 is TGTGCCAGCAGTCCTCAGAGCGGGACCCTCCTCCACTACGAGCAGTACTTC.

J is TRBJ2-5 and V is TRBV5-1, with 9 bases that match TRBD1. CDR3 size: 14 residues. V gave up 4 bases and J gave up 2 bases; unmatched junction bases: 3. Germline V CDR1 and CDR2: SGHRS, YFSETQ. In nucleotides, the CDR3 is TGCGCCAGCAGCCAGGGGACAGGGCAAGAGACCCAGTACTTC. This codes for CASSQGTGQETQYF.

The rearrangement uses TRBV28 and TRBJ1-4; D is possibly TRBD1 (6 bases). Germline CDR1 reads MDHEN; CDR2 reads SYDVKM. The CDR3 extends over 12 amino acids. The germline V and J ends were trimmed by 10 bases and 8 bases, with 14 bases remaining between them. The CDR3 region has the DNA TGTGCCACCTACAGGGTTGGGGAAAAACTGTTTTTT. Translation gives CATYRVGEKLFF.

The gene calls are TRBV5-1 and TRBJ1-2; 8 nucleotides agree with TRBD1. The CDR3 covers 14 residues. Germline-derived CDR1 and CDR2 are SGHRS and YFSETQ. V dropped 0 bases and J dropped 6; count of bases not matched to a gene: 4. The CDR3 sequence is CASSLEDREHGYTF. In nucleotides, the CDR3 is TGCGCCAGCAGCTTGGAGGACAGGGAGCATGGCTACACCTTC.